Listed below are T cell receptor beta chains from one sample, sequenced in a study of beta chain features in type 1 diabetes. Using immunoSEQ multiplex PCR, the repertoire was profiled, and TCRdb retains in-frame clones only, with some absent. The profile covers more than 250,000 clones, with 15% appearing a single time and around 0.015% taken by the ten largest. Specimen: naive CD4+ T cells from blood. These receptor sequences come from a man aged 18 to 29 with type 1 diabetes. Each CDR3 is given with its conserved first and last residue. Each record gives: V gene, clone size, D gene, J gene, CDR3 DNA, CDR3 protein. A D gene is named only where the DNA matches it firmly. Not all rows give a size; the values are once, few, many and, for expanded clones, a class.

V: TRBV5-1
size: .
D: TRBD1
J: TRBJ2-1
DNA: TGCGCCAGCAGCCCAGGGGGCTATGAGCAGTTCTTC
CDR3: CASSPGGYEQFF

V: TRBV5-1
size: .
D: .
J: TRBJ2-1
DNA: TGCGCCAGCAGCTGGGGGGAAATCTACAATGAGCAGTTCTTC
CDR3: CASSWGEIYNEQFF

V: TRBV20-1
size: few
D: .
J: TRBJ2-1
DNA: TGCAGTGCCACACAGACCGGCGAGCAGTTCTTC
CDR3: CSATQTGEQFF

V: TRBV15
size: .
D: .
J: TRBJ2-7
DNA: TGTGCCACCAGCAGCAGCCTGGGGGCGTTCCGGGGCGAGCAGTACTTC
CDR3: CATSSSLGAFRGEQYF

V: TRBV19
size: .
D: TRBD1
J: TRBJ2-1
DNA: TGTGCCAGTAGTATCCAGGGACAGGGAACCAGAAGCTCCTACAATGAGCAGTTCTTC
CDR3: CASSIQGQGTRSSYNEQFF

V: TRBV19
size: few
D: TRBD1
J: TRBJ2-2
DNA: TGTGCCAGTGACAGGGTAGGCACCGGGGAGCTGTTTTTT
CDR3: CASDRVGTGELFF

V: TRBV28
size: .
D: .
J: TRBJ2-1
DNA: TGTGCCAGCAGTCCCCCTGCGGGTGAGCAGTTCTTC
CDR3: CASSPPAGEQFF

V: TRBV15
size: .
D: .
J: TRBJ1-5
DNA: TGTGCCACCAGTCGGAGTCAGCCCCAGCATTTT
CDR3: CATSRSQPQHF

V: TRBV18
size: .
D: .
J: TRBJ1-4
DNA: TGTGCCAGCCTACGGGACATAAATGAAAAACTGTTTTTT
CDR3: CASLRDINEKLFF

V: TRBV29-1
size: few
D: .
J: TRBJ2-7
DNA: TGCAGCGTTGCGGGACTCTCTCCGTCTCAGCAGTACTTC
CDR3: CSVAGLSPSQQYF

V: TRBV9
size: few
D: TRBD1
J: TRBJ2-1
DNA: TGTGCCAGCAGCGTCCGGGACAGGGGGGCTCCTGAGCAGTTCTTC
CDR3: CASSVRDRGAPEQFF

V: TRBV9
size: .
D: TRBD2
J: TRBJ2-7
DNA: TGTGCCAGCAGCGCCGGACTAGCGGGCCACGAGCAGTACTTC
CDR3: CASSAGLAGHEQYF

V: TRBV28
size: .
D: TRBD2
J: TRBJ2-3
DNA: TGTGCCAGCACCGTCCCCCCGGGACTAACTGGGTTAGGTACGCAGTATTTT
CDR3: CASTVPPGLTGLGTQYF

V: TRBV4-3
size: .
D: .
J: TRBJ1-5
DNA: TGCGCCAGCAGCCAAGATTGGGCCAGGGGTCTTGTCGTGATGCCCCAGCATTTT
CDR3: CASSQDWARGLVVMPQHF

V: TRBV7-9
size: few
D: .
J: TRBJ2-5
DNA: TGTGCCAGCAGGGGCGTTGTGAAAGAGACCCAGTACTTC
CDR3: CASRGVVKETQYF

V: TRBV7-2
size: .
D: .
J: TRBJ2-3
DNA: TGTGCCAGCAGCCCCGGGGGGCGGGGCACAGATACGCAGTATTTT
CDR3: CASSPGGRGTDTQYF

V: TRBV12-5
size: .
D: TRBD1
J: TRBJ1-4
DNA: TGTGCTAGTGGTTTATGGTGGGACAGGGAGACTAATGAAAAACTGTTTTTT
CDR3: CASGLWWDRETNEKLFF

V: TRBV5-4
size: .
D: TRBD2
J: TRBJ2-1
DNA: TGTGCCAGCAGCTTGGGAACTAGCGGCTACAATGAGCAGTTCTTC
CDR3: CASSLGTSGYNEQFF

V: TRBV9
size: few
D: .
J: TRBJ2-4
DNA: TGTGCCAGCAGCGTGTCGGGGTTGGCGAACATTCAGTACTTC
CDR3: CASSVSGLANIQYF

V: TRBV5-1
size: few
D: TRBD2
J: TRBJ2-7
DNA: TGCGCCAGCAGCGAGAGGTTAGCGGGAGCTTACGAGCAGTACTTC
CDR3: CASSERLAGAYEQYF

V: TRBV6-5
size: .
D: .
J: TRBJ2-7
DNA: TGTGCCAGCAACCCAATCGGGGAATCCTACGAGCAGTACTTC
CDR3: CASNPIGESYEQYF

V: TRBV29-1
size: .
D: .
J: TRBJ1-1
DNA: TGCAGCGTAGAGCTTTGGGGGGTTGGCACTGAAGCTTTCTTT
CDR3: CSVELWGVGTEAFF

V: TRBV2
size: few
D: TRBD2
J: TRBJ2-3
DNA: TGTGCCAGCAGTAAACCGGGACTAGCGGGCGCAGATACGCAGTATTTT
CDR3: CASSKPGLAGADTQYF

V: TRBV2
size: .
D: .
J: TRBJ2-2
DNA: TGTGCCAGCAGAACTCCGGGACTTTACACCGGGGAGCTGTTTTTT
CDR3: CASRTPGLYTGELFF

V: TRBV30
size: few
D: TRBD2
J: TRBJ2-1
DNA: TGTGCCTGGAGTAACTCTCCCGGGACTAGCGGCAATGAGCAGTTCTTC
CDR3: CAWSNSPGTSGNEQFF

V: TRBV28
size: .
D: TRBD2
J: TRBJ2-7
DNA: TGTGCCAGCAGGGACCGGACTAGCGGGTCCCACGAGCAGTACTTC
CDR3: CASRDRTSGSHEQYF

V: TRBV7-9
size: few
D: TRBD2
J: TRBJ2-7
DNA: TGTGCCAGCAGCTACCTCGAGCGGGAGGGAAACGAGCAGTACTTC
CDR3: CASSYLEREGNEQYF

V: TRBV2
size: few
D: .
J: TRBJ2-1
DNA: TGTGCCGGGCGGGACAGCTACAATGAGCAGTTCTTC
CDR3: CAGRDSYNEQFF

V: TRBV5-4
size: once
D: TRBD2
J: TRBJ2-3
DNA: TGTGCCAGCAGCTTGGCCGCGGGGGGGCAGCCTACGCAGTATTTT
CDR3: CASSLAAGGQPTQYF

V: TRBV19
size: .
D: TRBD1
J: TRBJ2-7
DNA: TGTGCCAGTAGTATGGACAGGGGAGGATCGGAGCAGTACTTC
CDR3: CASSMDRGGSEQYF

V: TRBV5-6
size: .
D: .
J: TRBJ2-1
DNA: TGTGCCAGCAGCCCGCGCCTTGGGCGGGATGAGCAGTTCTTC
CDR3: CASSPRLGRDEQFF

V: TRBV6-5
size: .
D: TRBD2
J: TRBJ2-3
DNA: TGTGCCAGCAGTTACCAAGCGGGAGGGACAGATACGCAGTATTTT
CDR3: CASSYQAGGTDTQYF

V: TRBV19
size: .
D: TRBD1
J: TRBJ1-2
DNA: TGTGCCAGTAGTCCGCAGGGGGCGCATGGCTACACCTTC
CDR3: CASSPQGAHGYTF

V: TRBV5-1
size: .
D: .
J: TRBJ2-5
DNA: TGCGCCAGCAGCTTCGGAACTATAAACGCCGAGACCCAGTACTTC
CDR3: CASSFGTINAETQYF

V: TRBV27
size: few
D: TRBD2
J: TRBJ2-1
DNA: TGTGCCAGCAGTTTATCGGGGGGAGCGGGAGGGTATTACAATGAGCAGTTCTTC
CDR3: CASSLSGGAGGYYNEQFF

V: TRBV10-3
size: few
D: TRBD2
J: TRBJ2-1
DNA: TGTGCCATCGCCACCGGGACTAGGACGGATGAGCAGTTCTTC
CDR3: CAIATGTRTDEQFF

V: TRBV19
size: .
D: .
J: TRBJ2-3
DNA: TGTGCCAGTAGTCTCGGACAGCACACAGATACGCAGTATTTT
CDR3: CASSLGQHTDTQYF

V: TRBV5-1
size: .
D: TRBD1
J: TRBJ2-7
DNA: TGCGCCAGCAGCGGGCGACAGGGCGACGAGCAGTACTTC
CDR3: CASSGRQGDEQYF

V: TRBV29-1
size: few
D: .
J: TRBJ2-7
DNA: TGCAGCGTTGCTCTAGCGCAAGAGCAGTACTTC
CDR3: CSVALAQEQYF

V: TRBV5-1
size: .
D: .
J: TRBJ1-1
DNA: TGCGCCAGCACCCTCGCGGGGGAGAGGAACACTGAAGCTTTCTTT
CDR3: CASTLAGERNTEAFF

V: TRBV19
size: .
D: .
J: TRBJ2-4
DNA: TGTGCCAGTAGCGGGAGCCTGGACATTCAGTACTTC
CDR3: CASSGSLDIQYF

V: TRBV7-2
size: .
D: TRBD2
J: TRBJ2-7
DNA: TGTGCCAGCAGTTACAGGGTTGCGGGAGGGATGAACGAGCAGTACTTC
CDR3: CASSYRVAGGMNEQYF

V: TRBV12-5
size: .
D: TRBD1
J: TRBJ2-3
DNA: TGTGCTAGTGGCTCAGAGACAGGGGGAGGGCAGTATTTT
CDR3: CASGSETGGGQYF